This is a list of T cell receptor beta chains from one sample in a study of blood T cell repertoires in COVID-19. Assay: immunoSEQ multiplex PCR; the TCRdb copy retains only in-frame clones and omits some. The sample holds fewer than 25,000 clones, 75% to 90% seen once. Sequencing was carried out using peripheral blood. These receptors originate from a woman over 75 with active or convalescent COVID-19. Both conserved end residues are part of each CDR3. Size is omitted from some rows. Given values are once, few, many or a class for expanded clones.

j_call: TRBJ1-5
v_call: TRBV6-2/TRBV6-3
clone_size: NA
cdr3_aa: CASSYSAGREGNQPQHF

j_call: TRBJ1-2
v_call: TRBV7-8
clone_size: NA
cdr3_aa: CASSPRTAPLGYTF

j_call: TRBJ1-4
v_call: TRBV5-5
clone_size: NA
cdr3_aa: CASSFRGLGEKLFF

j_call: TRBJ1-5
v_call: TRBV7-2
clone_size: NA
cdr3_aa: CASSLTGNQPQHF

j_call: TRBJ1-5
v_call: TRBV27
clone_size: once
cdr3_aa: CASQPGQVDREPQHF

j_call: TRBJ2-1
v_call: TRBV4-1
clone_size: NA
cdr3_aa: CASSQGLASYNEQFF

j_call: TRBJ2-1
v_call: TRBV27
clone_size: NA
cdr3_aa: CASSFGQSGSYNEQFF

j_call: TRBJ1-1
v_call: TRBV4-1
clone_size: NA
cdr3_aa: CASSQGWVQTGSRNTEAFF

j_call: TRBJ2-1
v_call: TRBV7-2
clone_size: NA
cdr3_aa: CASSLGQVAGGNEQFF

j_call: TRBJ2-6
v_call: TRBV7-3
clone_size: NA
cdr3_aa: CASSPGHKSSGANVLTF

j_call: TRBJ2-3
v_call: TRBV5-1
clone_size: NA
cdr3_aa: CASTNPGGGRAFDTQYF

j_call: TRBJ1-1
v_call: TRBV7-9
clone_size: few
cdr3_aa: CASRRGGTVNTEAFF

j_call: TRBJ2-7
v_call: TRBV24-1
clone_size: once
cdr3_aa: CATSASLGKTTGLGGSYEQYF

j_call: TRBJ1-2
v_call: TRBV27
clone_size: NA
cdr3_aa: CASSLRQGTYGYTF

j_call: TRBJ2-2
v_call: TRBV24-1
clone_size: NA
cdr3_aa: CATSDPRTGQGANTGELFF

j_call: TRBJ1-1
v_call: TRBV28
clone_size: NA
cdr3_aa: CASGGERENTEAFF

j_call: TRBJ2-5
v_call: TRBV19
clone_size: NA
cdr3_aa: CASSPGQRGQETQYF

j_call: TRBJ2-3
v_call: TRBV20-1
clone_size: NA
cdr3_aa: CSAITGDTQYF

j_call: TRBJ2-1
v_call: TRBV7-2
clone_size: NA
cdr3_aa: CASSSTLNYNEQFF

j_call: TRBJ2-7
v_call: TRBV29-1
clone_size: NA
cdr3_aa: CSASNRLAGDYEQYF

j_call: TRBJ1-6
v_call: TRBV19
clone_size: NA
cdr3_aa: CASSIPGHNSPLHF

j_call: TRBJ2-7
v_call: TRBV5-6
clone_size: NA
cdr3_aa: CASSLPGYEQYF

j_call: TRBJ1-2
v_call: TRBV9
clone_size: NA
cdr3_aa: CASRRGQAYGYTF

j_call: TRBJ2-3
v_call: TRBV30
clone_size: NA
cdr3_aa: CAWGSGGAVTDTQYF

j_call: TRBJ2-5
v_call: TRBV19
clone_size: NA
cdr3_aa: CASRMTSGSGETQYF

j_call: TRBJ2-7
v_call: TRBV15
clone_size: NA
cdr3_aa: CATSPMSSAQPYEQYF

j_call: TRBJ1-2
v_call: TRBV30
clone_size: NA
cdr3_aa: CAWSVLHRDGYTF

j_call: TRBJ1-4
v_call: TRBV3-1/TRBV3-2
clone_size: few
cdr3_aa: CASSQPAGDEKLFF

j_call: TRBJ2-1
v_call: TRBV7-2
clone_size: NA
cdr3_aa: CASSQTSGGLNEQFF